A selection of T cell receptor beta chains follows, all from one sample in a study of tumor and adjacent non-tumor tissue in lung cancer. A single record per CDR3 protein comes from TCRdb applying MiXCR to the multiplex PCR reads. The table records around 74,000 distinct CDR3 sequences, less than 75% of them present only once. Material: distant non-tumor lung tissue. The source is a woman aged 50 to 60 with non-small cell lung cancer. Each CDR3 is given with its conserved first and last residue. A D gene is named only where the DNA matches it firmly. Clone size is not always given. Where it is, it says once, few, many or a class for expanded clones.

size	V	J	D	CDR3	DNA
many	TRBV6-5	TRBJ2-1	TRBD2	CASSSSGSGSYNEQFF	TGTGCCAGCAGTTCAAGCGGGAGTGGTTCCTACAATGAGCAGTTCTTC
few	TRBV20-1	TRBJ2-2	TRBD2	CSARAPSGRAHRTGELFF	TGCAGTGCTAGAGCCCCTAGCGGGAGGGCCCACCGGACCGGGGAGCTGTTTTTT
once	TRBV29-1	TRBJ2-1	TRBD2	CGVGTTTTNEQFF	TGCGGCGTTGGGACTACGACTACCAATGAGCAGTTCTTC
-	TRBV6-2/TRBV6-3	TRBJ1-5	-	CTSSYSGSYSNQPQHF	TGTACCAGCAGTTACTCGGGGAGTTATAGCAACCAGCCCCAGCATTTT
-	TRBV11-2	TRBJ2-3	-	CASSEDMNQPQYF	TGCGCCAGCAGCGAAGACATGAACCAGCCCCAGTATTTT
-	TRBV24-1	TRBJ2-3	TRBD2	CGTSELTSATQYF	TGTGGCACCAGTGAGCTTACTAGCGCCACGCAGTATTTT
-	TRBV11-2	TRBJ2-7	TRBD1	CASSGTGRTYEQYF	TGTGCCAGCTCGGGGACAGGCCGGACCTACGAGCAGTACTTC
few	TRBV20-1	TRBJ2-6	-	CRAAIRGGFSVANVLTF	TGCAGAGCGGCAATCCGCGGCGGTTTCTCTGTGGCCAACGTCCTGACTTTC
-	TRBV6-5	TRBJ2-2	-	CASSSSYPGRTGELSF	TGTGCCAGCAGCAGCAGTTATCCGGGGAGAACCGGGGAGCTGTCTTTT
many	TRBV11-2	TRBJ2-3	-	CASSFFGQGTDTQYF	TGTGCCAGCAGCTTTTTCGGCCAAGGCACAGATACGCAGTATTTT
-	TRBV7-9	TRBJ2-3	-	CASSLVYRAQYF	TGTGCCAGCAGCTTAGTGTACAGGGCGCAGTATTTT
-	TRBV5-6	TRBJ1-2	TRBD1	CASIWDRGLSLYTF	TGTGCCAGCATCTGGGACAGGGGGTTGTCGCTCTACACGTTC
-	TRBV6-6	TRBJ1-5	TRBD1	CVSSETGGWNQPQHF	TGTGTCAGTAGTGAGACAGGGGGCTGGAATCAGCCCCAGCATTTT
many	TRBV4-1	TRBJ1-2	-	CASSQDRYRGNYGYTF	TGCGCCAGCAGCCAAGATAGGTACAGAGGGAACTATGGCTACACCTTC
-	TRBV10-3	TRBJ2-7	-	CAISDPEQKLTYAQYF	TGTGCCATCAGTGACCCGGAACAGAAGTTGACATACGCGCAGTACTTC
-	TRBV19	TRBJ1-1	-	CATHGQPNTEAFF	TGTGCCACTCATGGACAGCCGAACACTGAAGCTTTCTTT
-	TRBV20-1	TRBJ2-5	-	CSAGDRVKSTETRYF	TGTAGTGCTGGAGATAGAGTTAAGTCTACAGAGACCCGGTATTTC
-	TRBV29-1	TRBJ2-7	TRBD2	CRVPSGRAPYEQYF	TGCAGGGTTCCCAGCGGGAGGGCTCCCTACGAGCAGTACTTC
-	TRBV5-1	TRBJ2-2	-	CASSWTNPNTGELFF	TGCGCCAGCAGCTGGACTAATCCGAACACCGGGGAGCTGTTTTTT
-	TRBV12-3/TRBV12-4	TRBJ2-3	TRBD2	CASSLWRGGGTETQYF	TGTGCCAGCAGTTTATGGCGCGGGGGTGGCACAGAAACGCAGTATTTT
-	TRBV10-3	TRBJ2-2	-	CAISVLMADGELFF	TGTGCTATCAGTGTGTTGATGGCAGACGGGGAGCTGTTTTTT
-	TRBV11-3	TRBJ2-3	-	CANSTKGTDTRYF	TGTGCCAACAGCACCAAGGGTACAGATACGCGCTATTTT
-	TRBV11-3	TRBJ2-3	TRBD1	CASSIDPGTDTHYF	TGTGCCAGCAGCATAGATCCCGGGACAGATACGCACTATTTT
few	TRBV20-1	TRBJ1-2	TRBD1	CSVRGPGQGSNGYTF	TGCAGTGTTAGAGGACCGGGACAGGGGTCGAATGGCTACACCTTC
once	TRBV4-3	TRBJ2-1	TRBD2	CASSQEYTSGKASEFF	TGCGCCAGCAGCCAAGAATACACTAGCGGGAAGGCTAGCGAGTTCTTC
-	TRBV12-3/TRBV12-4	TRBJ2-3	-	CASCMLKRKDTQYF	TGTGCCAGCTGTATGCTCAAAAGAAAAGATACGCAGTATTTT
once	TRBV20-1	TRBJ2-7	-	CSAPGELDLNEQYF	TGCAGTGCCCCGGGAGAGTTAGATCTTAACGAGCAGTACTTC
few	TRBV24-1	TRBJ2-1	TRBD2	CATSDSTLAGALNEQFF	TGTGCCACCAGTGATTCCACACTAGCGGGAGCTCTCAATGAGCAGTTCTTC
many	TRBV20-1	TRBJ1-2	-	CSADLTFRASVHTF	TGCAGTGCTGATCTAACTTTCCGGGCTTCTGTTCACACCTTC
-	TRBV20-1	TRBJ2-7	-	CTARGVGGEQYF	TGCACTGCTAGAGGAGTGGGAGGAGAGCAGTACTTC
-	TRBV10-3	TRBJ2-2	-	CAIRETSGRPNTGERFF	TGTGCCATCAGAGAAACCTCGGGCAGACCGAACACCGGGGAGCGGTTTTTT
-	TRBV11-2	TRBJ2-7	-	CVSSLSPNPSYEQYF	TGTGTCAGCAGCTTATCTCCGAATCCCTCCTACGAGCAGTATTTC
-	TRBV11-1	TRBJ2-2	-	CSSSILGRQNTGELFF	TGTTCCAGCAGCATACTGGGAAGACAGAACACCGGGGAGTTGTTTTTT
-	TRBV20-1	TRBJ1-3	-	CSDSSDGSRSGNTIYF	TGCAGTGATAGCTCGGACGGATCCCGGTCTGGAAACACCATATATTTT
-	TRBV24-1	TRBJ2-2	-	CATTTLTTWELFF	TGTGCCACCACTACTTTGACCACCTGGGAGCTGTTTTTT
-	TRBV4-1	TRBJ2-5	TRBD2	CASSQGEGAGEAQYF	TGTGCCAGCAGCCAAGGGGAGGGAGCGGGAGAGGCCCAGTACTTC
-	TRBV10-3	TRBJ2-7	-	CAISDLSYEQYF	TGTGCCATCAGTGACCTTTCCTACGAGCAGTACTTC
-	TRBV12-3/TRBV12-4	TRBJ2-3	-	CVSSLETLGTDMQYF	TGTGTCAGCAGTTTAGAGACACTAGGCACAGATATGCAGTATTTT
-	TRBV11-2	TRBJ2-7	-	CASSSGKGRTYERYF	TGTGCCAGCAGCTCGGGGAAAGGCAGGACCTACGAGCGGTACTTC
-	TRBV20-1	TRBJ2-7	TRBD2	CSADRAGAQEQYF	TGCAGTGCGGACAGAGCGGGAGCCCAAGAGCAGTACTTC
many	TRBV20-1	TRBJ2-7	TRBD2	CSAEVAGRVGYEQYF	TGCAGTGCTGAGGTAGCGGGAAGGGTGGGGTACGAGCAGTACTTC
-	TRBV11-3	TRBJ2-1	-	CASSLNSRNEQFF	TGTGCCAGCAGCTTAAACAGCCGCAATGAGCAGTTCTTC
many	TRBV29-1	TRBJ2-7	-	CSGRTDSYEQYF	TGCAGCGGGAGGACAGACTCCTACGAGCAGTACTTC
-	TRBV11-3	TRBJ2-1	TRBD1	CASSSQGTGYNEQFF	TGTGCCAGCAGCTCCCAGGGGACAGGCTACAATGAGCAGTTCTTC
many	TRBV7-2	TRBJ1-1	TRBD1	CASSRGDSGNTEAFF	TGTGCCAGCAGCAGAGGGGACAGCGGGAACACTGAAGCTTTCTTT
many	TRBV20-1	TRBJ2-1	-	CSAREGLGTHYNEQFF	TGCAGTGCTAGGGAGGGGCTCGGGACCCACTACAATGAGCAGTTCTTC
-	TRBV12-3/TRBV12-4	TRBJ2-2	TRBD2	CASSFSLRTSNTGELLF	TGTGCCAGCAGTTTTTCTTTGAGGACTAGCAACACCGGGGAGCTGTTGTTT
-	TRBV10-2	TRBJ2-5	-	CASSQDTVAEAQYF	TGCGCCAGCAGTCAGGACACGGTGGCAGAGGCCCAGTACTTC
-	TRBV11-2	TRBJ2-3	-	CASTLDRLNTRYF	TGTGCCAGCACCTTAGATCGTTTGAATACGCGGTATTTT
many	TRBV6-6	TRBJ1-4	-	CASSREPTTNEKLFF	TGTGCCAGCAGTCGTGAGCCTACAACTAATGAAAAACTGTTTTTT
many	TRBV10-3	TRBJ1-3	-	CAIAKQGTGNTIYF	TGTGCCATCGCGAAACAGGGAACAGGAAACACCATATATTTT
-	TRBV28	TRBJ2-7	-	CAATRRIYEQYF	TGTGCCGCCACGCGGAGGATATACGAGCAGTACTTC
-	TRBV24-1	TRBJ2-3	-	CATSGRTRTDAQYF	TGTGCCACCAGTGGTAGGACACGTACAGATGCGCAGTATTTT
-	TRBV20-1	TRBJ2-1	-	CSATHTYNKQFF	TGCAGTGCCACGCATACCTACAATAAGCAGTTCTTT
-	TRBV9	TRBJ2-1	-	CASSVEGWDNEQFF	TGTGCCAGCAGCGTAGAGGGGTGGGACAATGAGCAGTTCTTC
-	TRBV11-2	TRBJ2-2	-	CASSPSSRNTGQLFF	TGTGCCAGCAGCCCATCATCTCGAAACACCGGGCAGCTGTTTTTT
few	TRBV7-2	TRBJ2-5	-	CASSLTGFQETQYF	TGTGCCAGCAGCTTAACTGGATTCCAAGAGACCCAGTACTTC
-	TRBV7-2	TRBJ2-2	-	CVSSWVANTGELFF	TGTGTCAGCAGCTGGGTAGCGAACACCGGGGAGCTGTTTTTT